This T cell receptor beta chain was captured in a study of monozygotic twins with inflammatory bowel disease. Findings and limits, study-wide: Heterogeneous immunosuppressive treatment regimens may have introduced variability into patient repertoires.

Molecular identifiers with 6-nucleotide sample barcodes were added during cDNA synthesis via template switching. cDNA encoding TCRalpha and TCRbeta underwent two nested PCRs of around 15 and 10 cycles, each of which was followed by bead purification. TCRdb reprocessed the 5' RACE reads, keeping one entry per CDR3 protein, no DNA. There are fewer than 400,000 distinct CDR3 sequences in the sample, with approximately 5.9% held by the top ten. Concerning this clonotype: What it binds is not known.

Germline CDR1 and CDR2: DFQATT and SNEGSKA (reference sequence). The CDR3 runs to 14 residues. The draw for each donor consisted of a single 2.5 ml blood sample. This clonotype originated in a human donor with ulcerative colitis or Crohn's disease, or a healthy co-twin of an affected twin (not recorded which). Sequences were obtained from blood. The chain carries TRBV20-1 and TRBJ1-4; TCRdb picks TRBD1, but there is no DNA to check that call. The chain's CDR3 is CSAAGQGIAEKLFF.